These T cell receptor beta chains were read from a single sample in a study of vaccination and CD4 T cells after COVID-19. Which antigens these TCRs recognize remains unknown. MiXCR was run by TCRdb on the PCR reads, yielding one entry per CDR3 protein. The sample yields about 20,000 distinct CDR3 sequences, approximately 57% seen once. The sample consisted of CD4+ T cells from blood, cultured in vitro, taken after SARS-CoV-2 vaccination. The receptor source for this set is a human donor who had recovered from COVID-19. CDR3s include the opening cysteine and the closing phenylalanine or tryptophan. The D gene is left open where the match is weak. Where a row states a size, it is once, few, many or the class of an expanded clone; other rows omit it.

TRBJ1-2,.,.,TRBV6-2/TRBV6-3,CASSFSQGSGYGYTF,TGTGCCAGCAGTTTTTCACAGGGATCCGGGTATGGCTACACCTTC
TRBJ2-1,.,.,TRBV20-1,CSGDATTSNEQFF,TGCAGTGGTGACGCGACTACGTCCAATGAGCAGTTCTTC
TRBJ1-5,TRBD1,.,TRBV24-1,CATSEAGTGRPQHF,TGTGCCACCAGTGAGGCCGGGACAGGTCGGCCCCAGCATTTT
TRBJ1-1,.,.,TRBV7-3,CASSFNMNTEAFF,TGTGCCAGCAGCTTTAACATGAACACTGAAGCTTTCTTT
TRBJ2-2,TRBD1,.,TRBV6-5,CASSWTGGGTGELFF,TGTGCCAGCAGTTGGACAGGGGGTGGCACCGGGGAGCTGTTTTTT
TRBJ2-1,TRBD2,.,TRBV10-3,CASWTERAGGYNEQFF,TGTGCCTCATGGACCGAGAGGGCGGGGGGGTACAATGAGCAGTTCTTC
TRBJ1-1,.,.,TRBV3-1,CASSQDRYMNTEAFF,TGTGCCAGCAGCCAAGATAGATACATGAACACTGAAGCTTTCTTT
TRBJ1-5,.,once,TRBV10-3,CAISESTGGVQPQHF,TGTGCCATCAGTGAGTCGACGGGGGGGGTTCAGCCCCAGCATTTT
TRBJ2-5,.,.,TRBV9,CASSVGDGGLGGTQYF,TGTGCCAGCAGCGTAGGGGATGGGGGTCTGGGAGGGACCCAGTACTTC
TRBJ2-3,TRBD2,.,TRBV19,CASSKTSGRTDTQYF,TGTGCCAGTAGCAAAACTAGCGGGAGAACAGATACGCAGTATTTT
TRBJ2-2,TRBD2,.,TRBV2,CASRGRVTGELFF,TGTGCCAGCAGGGGGAGGGTCACCGGGGAGCTGTTTTTT
TRBJ2-2,.,.,TRBV20-1,CSARDPTGVRTGELFF,TGCAGTGCTAGAGATCCGACGGGAGTTCGGACCGGGGAGCTGTTTTTT
TRBJ1-1,.,once,TRBV12-3/TRBV12-4,CASRASGFNTEAFF,TGTGCCAGCAGGGCTTCAGGGTTTAACACTGAAGCTTTCTTT
TRBJ1-2,.,.,TRBV19,CASSIDRQLYGYTF,TGTGCCAGTAGTATAGATCGGCAGCTCTATGGCTACACCTTC
TRBJ1-2,.,.,TRBV30,CAWSNPWTNYGYTF,TGTGCCTGGAGTAACCCGTGGACTAACTATGGCTACACCTTC
TRBJ2-5,TRBD2,.,TRBV20-1,CSASERQGLAGGETQYF,TGCAGTGCTAGCGAAAGACAGGGACTAGCGGGAGGGGAGACCCAGTACTTC
TRBJ1-2,.,once,TRBV30,CAWSGGGGYTF,TGTGCCTGGAGTGGGGGTGGAGGCTACACCTTC
TRBJ1-2,TRBD1,.,TRBV6-1,CASSEDDRVVGYTF,TGTGCCAGCAGTGAAGACGACAGGGTAGTGGGCTACACCTTC
TRBJ1-2,.,.,TRBV7-2,CASSLDRGSGDYTF,TGTGCCAGCAGCTTAGACCGGGGGTCGGGTGACTACACCTTC
TRBJ2-2,.,.,TRBV7-2,CASSFRAGELFF,TGTGCCAGCAGCTTTCGTGCCGGGGAGCTGTTTTTT
TRBJ2-3,TRBD2,.,TRBV28,CASSSSLAGGADTQYF,TGTGCCAGCAGTTCTTCCCTAGCGGGAGGAGCAGATACGCAGTATTTT
TRBJ2-2,.,.,TRBV12-3/TRBV12-4,CATFGFAGELFF,TGTGCCACCTTTGGATTTGCCGGGGAGCTGTTTTTT
TRBJ1-6,.,few,TRBV7-2,CASRRENSPLHF,TGTGCCAGCAGAAGGGAAAATTCACCCCTCCACTTT
TRBJ2-4,.,.,TRBV7-2,CASSLAAAYNIQYF,TGTGCCAGCAGCTTAGCGGCAGCGTATAACATTCAGTACTTC
TRBJ1-1,.,once,TRBV28,CASSPGHQNTEAFF,TGTGCCAGCAGCCCGGGACACCAGAACACTGAAGCTTTCTTT
TRBJ1-1,.,.,TRBV2,CASSGPETEAFF,TGTGCCAGCAGCGGCCCCGAGACTGAAGCTTTCTTT
TRBJ1-6,.,.,TRBV6-4,CASSSGYNSPLHF,TGTGCCAGCAGTTCCGGGTATAATTCACCCCTCCACTTT
TRBJ1-1,.,.,TRBV20-1,CSARDQAGIAEAFF,TGCAGTGCTAGAGATCAGGCAGGGATCGCTGAAGCTTTCTTT
TRBJ1-1,TRBD1,.,TRBV6-1,CASSLIPGQGTAFF,TGTGCCAGCAGTCTTATTCCGGGACAGGGAACAGCTTTCTTT
TRBJ1-4,.,.,TRBV7-2,CASSRGGRVREKLFF,TGTGCCAGCAGCCGTGGGGGCAGGGTGAGGGAAAAACTGTTTTTT
TRBJ1-6,.,.,TRBV2,CASSELKGSDSPLHF,TGTGCCAGCAGTGAGCTCAAGGGGTCTGACTCACCCCTCCACTTT
TRBJ2-3,TRBD1,.,TRBV7-2,CASSGGLSTDTQYF,TGTGCCAGCTCAGGGGGCCTTAGCACAGATACGCAGTATTTT
TRBJ1-1,.,.,TRBV10-3,CAISEYGSREAFF,TGTGCCATCAGTGAGTACGGGTCTAGGGAAGCTTTCTTT
TRBJ1-2,.,.,TRBV19,CASSGRSEPRGGYTF,TGTGCCAGTAGTGGACGGTCGGAGCCCCGGGGAGGCTACACCTTC
TRBJ2-7,.,.,TRBV7-2,CASSMTAFYEQYF,TGTGCCAGCTCCATGACAGCCTTCTACGAGCAGTACTTC
TRBJ1-5,.,few,TRBV15,CATSYRTHQPQHF,TGTGCCACCAGCTACCGGACTCATCAGCCCCAGCATTTT
TRBJ2-3,TRBD1,.,TRBV20-1,CSASDRDRGRDTQYF,TGCAGTGCTAGCGACCGGGACAGGGGGCGGGATACGCAGTATTTT